The 32 T cell receptor beta chains listed next were all sequenced from one sample in a study of early T cells in non-severe SARS-CoV-2 infection. Using its own MiXCR run on the 5' RACE reads, TCRdb lists one record per CDR3 protein. This table has approximately 70,000 distinct CDR3 sequences, over 4% appearing once. Sequencing used whole blood, obtained at baseline. These TCRs come from an adult who was a healthcare worker with PCR-confirmed SARS-CoV-2 infection or an uninfected control (not recorded which).

This clonotype was found many times. V gene TRBV11-2 combines with J gene TRBJ1-1; TRBD1 matches 7 bases. V dropped 8 bases and J dropped 5; count of bases not matched to a gene: 14. The CDR3 runs to 15 residues. Germline loops: CDR1 SGHAT, CDR2 FQNNGV. CDR3 region: CASGSTGYWGTEAFF. DNA for the CDR3: TGTGCCAGCGGATCGACAGGGTATTGGGGGACTGAAGCTTTCTTT.

This clonotype appeared many times. The chain combines TRBV7-6 with TRBJ1-1; 8 positions match TRBD1. Germline CDR1 SGHVS, CDR2 FNYEAQ. J lost 10 bases, V lost 4 bases, and 5 bases had no gene match. This CDR3 has 12 residues. CDR3 residues: CASSSATGGAFF. The CDR3 DNA reads as TGTGCCAGCAGCTCCGCAACAGGGGGAGCTTTCTTT.

This clonotype has a count of ten or more. The chain links TRBV15 to TRBJ2-6; 8 bases map to TRBD1. Germline V gene lookup returns CDR1 LNHNV and CDR2 YYDKDF (reference sequence). The junction had 11 bases not matched to a gene; V was cut back by 3 bases and J by 4 bases. The length of the CDR3 is 18 residues. The DNA for the CDR3 is TGTGCCACCAGCAGGTTAAGGGACAGGATCGTGGGGGCCAACGTCCTGACTTTC. This codes for CATSRLRDRIVGANVLTF. The full variable domain, rest sourced from reference TRBV15 and TRBJ2-6, is DAMVIQNPRYQVTQFGKPVTLSCSQTLNHNVMYWYQQKSSQAPKLLFHYYDKDFNNEADTPDNFQSRRPNTSFCFLDIRSPGLGDTAMYLCATSRLRDRIVGANVLTFGAGSRLTVL.

This clonotype was recorded at least ten times. This chain uses TRBV5-8 with TRBJ1-6; possibly TRBD1 for D (6 bases). V shed 5 bases and J shed 2 bases, with 11 bases lying between them. CDR3 length: 15 amino acids. Per germline, CDR1 SGHTS and CDR2 YDEGEE. The CDR3 loop reads CASRTTGAYNSPLHF. The CDR3 coding sequence is TGTGCCAGCAGAACGACAGGCGCCTATAATTCACCCCTCCACTTT. Looking up the rest from reference TRBV5-8 and TRBJ1-6 gives the full variable domain: EAGVTQSPTHLIKTRGQQATLRCSPISGHTSVYWYQQALGLGLQFLLWYDEGEERNRGNFPPRFSGRQFPNYSSELNVNALELEDSALYLCASRTTGAYNSPLHFGNGTRLTVT.

This clonotype was seen many times. This rearrangement joins TRBV6-5 to TRBJ1-2; TRBD1 agrees at 7 bases. Trimming cost V 5 bases and J 8 bases; bases outside gene matches: 8. Looked up from germline, CDR1 is MNHEY and CDR2 is SVGAGI. The CDR3 spans 13 residues. CDR3 protein: CASSKGTVGGYTF. CDR3 in DNA: TGTGCCAGCAGTAAAGGGACAGTAGGAGGCTACACCTTC.

The chain has TRBV5-1 and TRBJ2-1; tentatively, D is TRBD1 (7 bases). The length of the CDR3 is 15 residues. Trimming took 5 bases from V and 1 from J, leaving 13 bases between them. The germline V gene encodes CDR1 SGHRS and CDR2 YFSETQ. CDR3 in DNA: TGCGCCAGCAGGGCCGCGGGACAGTCCTACAATGAGCAGTTCTTC. Protein product: CASRAAGQSYNEQFF.

J is TRBJ2-3 and V is TRBV13, with 8 bases that match TRBD2. Germline loops: CDR1 PRHDT, CDR2 FYEKMQ (reference sequence). This CDR3 has 17 residues. Trimming cost V 4 bases and J 6 bases; bases outside gene matches: 15. In nucleotides, the CDR3 is TGTGCCAGCAGCTGGGCCGGCCGGCGGGAGGCTGCGGATACGCAGTATTTT. This gives the protein CASSWAGRREAADTQYF.

V is TRBV7-2 and J is TRBJ2-3, with D maybe TRBD2 (6 bases). Per the germline V gene, CDR1 is SGHTA and CDR2 is FQGNSA. Trimming took 4 bases from V and 11 from J, leaving 13 bases between them. This CDR3 is 12 amino acids long. The CDR3 here is CASSSWGGVQYF. CDR3 in DNA: TGTGCCAGCAGCTCATGGGGAGGAGTGCAGTATTTT.

A few counts support this clonotype. V usage is TRBV6-1 and J usage is TRBJ2-2; D possibly uses TRBD1 or TRBD2 (6 bases each). V was trimmed by 11 bases and J by 2 bases, leaving 15 bases between them. The CDR3 is 14 amino acids. CDR1 and CDR2 from the germline V gene are MNHNS and SASEGT. CDR3 sequence (DNA): TGTGCCGGAAAAGGGGGGCACAACACCGGGGAGCTGTTTTTT. Its protein is CAGKGGHNTGELFF.

This clonotype was observed many times. This chain connects TRBV29-1 to TRBJ1-2; D unclear. CDR1 is SQVTM and CDR2 is ANQGSEA in the germline V gene. V lost 4 bases, J lost 0 bases, and 15 bases lay in between. This CDR3 contains 15 residues. CDR3: CSVAPARGTNYGYTF. CDR3 DNA: TGCAGCGTTGCCCCGGCGCGTGGGACTAACTATGGCTACACCTTC.

In this sample, this clonotype turned up many times. The rearrangement uses TRBV28 and TRBJ1-5; the D is unclear. This CDR3 spans 15 amino acids. Trimming cost V 3 bases and J 8 bases, with 17 bases left between them. Germline values: CDR1 MDHEN, CDR2 SYDVKM. CDR3 amino acids: CASSFIGREIKPQHF. CDR3 coding DNA: TGTGCCAGCAGTTTTATTGGCCGCGAGATCAAGCCCCAGCATTTT.

Here the CDR3 reads CASSYTRLLNEQFF. The CDR3 region has the DNA TGTGCCAGCAGTTATACTCGACTCCTCAATGAGCAGTTCTTC. The rearrangement joins TRBV27 to TRBJ2-1; D gene uncertain. The CDR3 is made up of 14 amino acids. Deletions cut 4 bases from V and 6 bases from J, with 13 bases between. From germline, CDR1 is MNHEY and CDR2 SMNVEV (reference sequence).

This clonotype was counted many times. The V gene is TRBV7-9, the J gene TRBJ2-3, with 7 bases fitting TRBD2. Trimming at V came to 1 base and at J to 4 bases, leaving 5 bases not matched to a gene. This CDR3 contains 15 residues. The germline V gene has CDR1 SEHNR and CDR2 FQNEAQ (reference sequence). Here the CDR3 DNA reads TGTGCCAGCAGCTTAGAGGGAGGGCCAGCAGATACGCAGTATTTT. This translates into CASSLEGGPADTQYF.

Concerning this clonotype itself: Just one base apart from a much larger clone, this may be a read error. The chain employs TRBV7-2 and TRBJ2-7; tentative D call: TRBD2 (5 bases). Germline loops: CDR1 SGHTA, CDR2 FQGNSA. The CDR3 runs to 15 residues. Trimming shortened V by 1 base and J by 1 base, and 11 bases separated the two germline ends. The CDR3 loop reads CASSLEARRSYEQYF. CDR3 nucleotides: TGTGCCAGCAGCTTAGAGGCGCGGAGGTCCTACGAGCAGTACTTC.

This clonotype was recorded many times. The chain joins TRBV20-1 to TRBJ2-7, with D hard to call. V was trimmed by 3 bases and J by 2 bases, leaving 5 bases between them. Germline V gene sequence: CDR1 DFQATT, CDR2 SNEGSKA (reference sequence). The CDR3 covers 11 residues. As DNA, the CDR3 is TGCAGTGCTAGGGTTACCTACGAGCAGTACTTC. Its translation: CSARVTYEQYF.

In this sample, this clonotype turned up a few times. This chain connects TRBV6-2 or TRBV6-3 to TRBJ2-3; D possibly corresponds to TRBD1 (5 bases). This CDR3 region has 12 residues. Germline lookup yields CDR1 MNHEY and CDR2 SVGEGT. V dropped 5 bases and J dropped 8 bases, with 11 bases sitting between them. CDR3 DNA sequence: TGTGCCAGCAGTATTCCAAGGGGTACGCAGTATTTT. Residues: CASSIPRGTQYF.

This clonotype was seen only a few times. The V and J genes are TRBV11-2 and TRBJ1-5; no clear D gene. CDR1 is SGHAT and CDR2 is FQNNGV in the germline V gene. V lost 0 bases and J 1 base, leaving 10 bases between the germline ends. The CDR3 spans 16 residues. CDR3 bases: TGTGCCAGCAGCTTAGATAAAGGAATAAGCAATCAGCCCCAGCATTTT. Its protein product is CASSLDKGISNQPQHF.

Ten or more counts support this clonotype. The rearrangement joins TRBV30 to TRBJ2-7; TRBD1 matches 8 bases. The J segment lost 5 bases and the V segment lost 3 bases, leaving 6 bases of the junction unmatched. Germline assignment: CDR1 GTSNPN and CDR2 SVGIG (reference sequence). The CDR3 is 13 residues long. CDR3 sequence reads: CAWRRNRGNEQYF. CDR3 nucleotides: TGTGCCTGGAGACGGAACAGGGGGAACGAGCAGTACTTC.

Ten or more counts support this clonotype. The J gene is TRBJ2-7, the V gene TRBV20-1, with D perhaps matching TRBD1 (5 bases). Germline lookup yields CDR1 DFQATT and CDR2 SNEGSKA (reference sequence). The CDR3 is made up of 14 amino acids. V lost 6 bases to trimming and J lost 3 bases, with 18 bases between them. CDR3 nucleotides: TGCAGTGCCCCCCGTCGCAGGGCGCTCTACGAGCAGTACTTC. Translated, it gives CSAPRRRALYEQYF.

This clonotype has more than one count but fewer than ten. V is TRBV5-1 and J is TRBJ2-2; D ambiguous. V lost 0 bases to trimming and J lost 4 bases, with 7 bases between them. The CDR3 runs 14 residues. Germline V gives CDR1 SGHRS, CDR2 YFSETQ. Here the CDR3 reads CASSLAESTGELFF. DNA of the CDR3: TGCGCCAGCAGCTTGGCCGAGAGCACCGGGGAGCTGTTTTTT.

This clonotype was recorded many times. Here the CDR3 reads CASSVSRGNNSPLHF. The CDR3 DNA is TGTGCCAGCAGCGTAAGCAGGGGGAATAATTCACCCCTCCACTTT. The V and J genes are TRBV9 and TRBJ1-6; TRBD1 aligns across 7 bases. V shed 1 base, J shed 5 bases, and the junction held 3 bases outside the gene matches. The CDR3 loop spans 15 amino acids. CDR1 and CDR2 (germline): SGDLS, YYNGEE.

This clonotype was seen ten or more times. The chain joins TRBV7-9 to TRBJ1-3; 8 nucleotides match TRBD1. Germline-derived CDR1 and CDR2 are SEHNR and FQNEAQ (reference sequence). This CDR3 is built from 14 residues. Trimming removed 5 bases from V and 4 bases from J; junction bases left unmatched: 4. In DNA form, the CDR3 reads TGTGCCAGCAGCCAAGGGACAGGAGGAAACACCATATATTTT. It translates to CASSQGTGGNTIYF.

This clonotype was observed a few times. The J gene is TRBJ2-1, the V gene TRBV12-3 or TRBV12-4; 12 bases map to TRBD2. This CDR3 is built from 16 residues. V dropped 8 bases and J dropped 9; count of bases not matched to a gene: 14. The CDR3 reads CASPGASGRDYGEQFF. The CDR3 DNA follows: TGTGCCAGCCCTGGGGCTAGCGGGAGGGACTATGGTGAGCAGTTCTTC.

This clonotype occurred many times. The CDR3 here is CASSLDRGANVLTF. In DNA form, the CDR3 reads TGTGCCAGCAGCTTAGATCGTGGGGCCAACGTCCTGACTTTC. The chain is built from TRBV11-2 and TRBJ2-6; D gene uncertain. CDR1 and CDR2 from the germline V gene are SGHAT and FQNNGV. The V end was cut by 0 bases, the J end by 3 bases, with 3 bases between. The CDR3 spans 14 residues.

The chain recombines TRBV3-1 with TRBJ1-1; D call uncertain. V shed 1 base and J shed 4 bases, with 10 bases lying between them. CDR1 LGHDT and CDR2 YNNKEL come from the germline V gene (reference sequence). The CDR3 totals 14 residues. CDR3 residues: CASSQGMRSTEAFF. CDR3 sequence (DNA): TGTGCCAGCAGCCAAGGGATGAGGAGCACTGAAGCTTTCTTT.

This clonotype was observed many times. The chain has TRBV7-2 and TRBJ2-7; the D is unclear. The CDR3 is 13 amino acids. V was clipped by 4 bases and J by 4 bases, with 11 bases between them. Germline CDR1 SGHTA, CDR2 FQGNSA. As DNA, the CDR3 is TGTGCCAGCAGCTCCCCATCAAGGTACGAGCAGTACTTC. It specifies CASSSPSRYEQYF. Full variable domain (missing parts from reference TRBV7-2 and TRBJ2-7): GAGVSQSPSNKVTEKGKDVELRCDPISGHTALYWYRQSLGQGLEFLIYFQGNSAPDKSGLPSDRFSAERTGGSVSTLTIQRTQQEDSAVYLCASSSPSRYEQYFGPGTRLTVT.

The rearrangement uses TRBV27 and TRBJ1-2; D perhaps matches TRBD1 (5 bases). The CDR3 has 16 amino acids. Trimming cost V 3 bases and J 2 bases, with 16 bases left between them. CDR1 and CDR2 from the germline V gene are MNHEY and SMNVEV (reference sequence). The CDR3 DNA follows: TGTGCCAGCAGTTTCTTAACCCAGGGACTAAACTATGGCTACACCTTC. It yields the protein CASSFLTQGLNYGYTF.

Only a few counts were recorded for this clonotype. J is TRBJ2-5 and V is TRBV12-3 or TRBV12-4; a weak D match, TRBD2 (7 bases). V shed 3 bases and J shed 4 bases, with 18 bases lying between them. The CDR3 totals 16 residues. The CDR3 DNA follows: TGTGCCAGCAGTTTGGTGGGAGGGGGTTTCTTAGAGACCCAGTACTTC. Translating it yields CASSLVGGGFLETQYF.

This clonotype was counted between two and nine times. The chain combines TRBV10-1 with TRBJ1-1; perhaps TRBD1 as D (6 bases). The CDR3 totals 15 residues. Deletions cut 6 bases from V and 1 base from J, with 15 bases between. Germline CDR1 WNHNN, CDR2 SYGVQD (reference sequence). CDR3 residues: CASRMLRGANTEAFF. The CDR3 nucleotides read TGCGCCAGCAGGATGCTCAGGGGTGCGAACACTGAAGCTTTCTTT.

This clonotype was seen a few times. DNA of the CDR3: TGCGCCAGCAGTGACGGATTCGACAGGGCCGCAGATACGCAGTATTTT. The encoded protein is CASSDGFDRAADTQYF. The chain has TRBV10-1 and TRBJ2-3; the match to TRBD1 covers 7 bases. The CDR3 totals 16 residues. Germline V lookup: CDR1 WNHNN, CDR2 SYGVQD (reference sequence). With V trimmed by 3 bases and J by 4 bases, 10 bases remained unmatched.

The sample holds many counts of this clonotype. This chain joins TRBV7-3 and TRBJ1-2; possible D gene TRBD1, 5 bases. The CDR3 is 15 amino acids. Germline V CDR1 and CDR2: SGHTA, FQGTGA. Trimming removed 0 bases at V and 4 bases at J, with 12 bases between. The chain's CDR3 is CASSLTGHQPYGYTF. CDR3 sequence (DNA): TGTGCCAGCAGCTTAACGGGGCATCAACCCTATGGCTACACCTTC.

This clonotype was counted at least ten times. Sequence at one end of the junction differs from germline and may be a read error. The chain carries TRBV28 and TRBJ1-1; D ambiguous. Germline-derived CDR1 and CDR2 are MDHEN and SYDVKM. The CDR3 has 14 amino acids. CDR3: CASSLPGEGTEAFF. The DNA of the CDR3 is TGTGCCAGCAGTTTACCTGGGGAGGGCACTGAGGCTTTCTTT.